Listed below are T cell receptor beta chains from one sample, sequenced in a study of blood T cell repertoires in COVID-19. Clones were sequenced by immunoSEQ multiplex PCR, and TCRdb holds only the in-frame ones, with some missing. The sample yields roughly 260,000 clones, about 88% seen once. Sequencing input: peripheral blood. The receptors derive from a middle-aged woman who had recovered from COVID-19. Each CDR3 is given with its conserved first and last residue. Fields, in order: D gene, clone size, V gene, J gene, CDR3 protein, CDR3 DNA. D genes are given only for firm matches. Some rows mark clone size as missing; the rest say once, few, many or name a class of expanded clone.

D: .
size: .
V: TRBV5-5
J: TRBJ1-2
CDR3: CASSLDIGYTF
DNA: TGTGCCAGCAGCTTGGACATCGGCTACACCTTC

D: TRBD1
size: .
V: TRBV11-2
J: TRBJ1-5
CDR3: CASSPGTGANQPQHF
DNA: TGTGCCAGCAGCCCCGGGACAGGGGCCAACCAGCCCCAGCATTTT

D: TRBD2
size: .
V: TRBV27
J: TRBJ2-7
CDR3: CASSALAGAYYEQYF
DNA: TGTGCCAGCAGTGCCCTAGCGGGGGCGTACTACGAGCAGTACTTC

D: TRBD1
size: .
V: TRBV27
J: TRBJ1-2
CDR3: CASSSRGRNYGYTF
DNA: TGTGCCAGCAGTTCGAGGGGGCGGAACTATGGCTACACCTTC

D: .
size: .
V: TRBV6-5
J: TRBJ2-5
CDR3: CASTHLGAQYF
DNA: TGTGCCAGCACTCACCTAGGGGCCCAGTACTTC

D: .
size: .
V: TRBV10-1
J: TRBJ2-5
CDR3: CASSEDWVGETQYF
DNA: TGCGCCAGCAGTGAGGATTGGGTCGGGGAGACCCAGTACTTC

D: .
size: .
V: TRBV30
J: TRBJ1-5
CDR3: CAWSLGGANSNQPQHF
DNA: TGTGCCTGGAGCCTCGGAGGGGCAAATAGCAATCAGCCCCAGCATTTT

D: .
size: .
V: TRBV4-3
J: TRBJ2-7
CDR3: CASSQDDSRYYEQYF
DNA: TGCGCCAGCAGCCAAGATGACAGCAGATACTACGAGCAGTACTTC

D: TRBD2
size: .
V: TRBV4-3
J: TRBJ2-7
CDR3: CASSQEPAGGTYEQYF
DNA: TGCGCCAGCAGCCAAGAACCAGCGGGAGGGACCTACGAGCAGTACTTC

D: .
size: .
V: TRBV15
J: TRBJ2-1
CDR3: CATSRDRGTYNEQFF
DNA: TGTGCCACCAGCAGAGACAGGGGAACCTACAATGAGCAGTTCTTC

D: TRBD1
size: .
V: TRBV28
J: TRBJ1-5
CDR3: CASRVQGDFQPQHF
DNA: TGTGCCAGCAGGGTCCAGGGGGACTTTCAGCCCCAGCATTTT

D: TRBD2
size: .
V: TRBV7-6
J: TRBJ2-2
CDR3: CASSLAGGNTGELFF
DNA: TGTGCCAGCAGCCTAGCGGGGGGGAACACCGGGGAGCTGTTTTTT

D: TRBD2
size: .
V: TRBV30
J: TRBJ2-1
CDR3: CAWSSKGLAGGRGSYNEQFF
DNA: TGTGCCTGGAGTTCCAAAGGACTAGCGGGAGGCCGAGGCTCCTACAATGAGCAGTTCTTC

D: .
size: .
V: TRBV5-5
J: TRBJ1-5
CDR3: CASSPLPAGGNQPQHF
DNA: TGTGCCAGCAGCCCCCTCCCAGCCGGGGGCAATCAGCCCCAGCATTTT

D: .
size: once
V: TRBV3-1/TRBV3-2
J: TRBJ1-6
CDR3: CASSSQGPNSPLHF
DNA: TGTGCCAGCAGCTCACAGGGACCCAATTCACCCCTCCACTTT

D: .
size: .
V: TRBV19
J: TRBJ1-5
CDR3: CASSRLGGGNQPQHF
DNA: TGTGCCAGTAGTAGGCTGGGGGGAGGCAATCAGCCCCAGCATTTT

D: .
size: .
V: TRBV25-1
J: TRBJ2-3
CDR3: CASSPRSESTDTQYF
DNA: TGTGCCAGCAGCCCGCGAAGCGAGAGCACAGATACGCAGTATTTT

D: .
size: once
V: TRBV5-1
J: TRBJ1-4
CDR3: CASSLEHATNEKLFF
DNA: TGCGCCAGCAGCTTAGAACATGCAACTAATGAAAAACTGTTTTTT

D: TRBD1
size: once
V: TRBV24-1
J: TRBJ1-2
CDR3: CATSDHGQGGLYGYTF
DNA: TGTGCCACCAGTGACCACGGACAGGGGGGCCTTTATGGCTACACCTTC

D: TRBD2
size: .
V: TRBV27
J: TRBJ2-5
CDR3: CASSLGLAGDPDRETQYF
DNA: TGTGCCAGCAGTTTAGGGCTAGCGGGAGATCCGGACCGAGAGACCCAGTACTTC

D: .
size: .
V: TRBV7-2
J: TRBJ2-1
CDR3: CASRRDLYNEQFF
DNA: TGTGCCAGCAGACGGGATTTGTACAATGAGCAGTTCTTC

D: .
size: .
V: TRBV7-2
J: TRBJ2-7
CDR3: CASSLAGGAGHEQYF
DNA: TGTGCCAGCAGCTTAGCGGGGGGGGCGGGACACGAGCAGTACTTC

D: .
size: .
V: TRBV19
J: TRBJ2-6
CDR3: CASSAPTGLGANVLTF
DNA: TGTGCCAGTAGTGCACCTACAGGGCTCGGGGCCAACGTCCTGACTTTC

D: .
size: once
V: TRBV30
J: TRBJ1-5
CDR3: CAWSEVGRGSNQPQHF
DNA: TGTGCCTGGAGTGAAGTCGGCAGGGGAAGCAATCAGCCCCAGCATTTT

D: TRBD1
size: .
V: TRBV7-2
J: TRBJ1-2
CDR3: CASSLVFGQGNGYTF
DNA: TGTGCCAGCAGCTTAGTTTTCGGACAGGGTAATGGCTACACCTTC

D: .
size: few
V: TRBV28
J: TRBJ1-5
CDR3: CASSWRRSGQDGNQPQHF
DNA: TGTGCCAGCAGTTGGAGAAGAAGCGGTCAGGATGGCAATCAGCCCCAGCATTTT

D: .
size: .
V: TRBV5-1
J: TRBJ1-3
CDR3: CASSLDGTSGNTIYF
DNA: TGCGCCAGCAGCTTGGATGGGACATCTGGAAACACCATATATTTT

D: .
size: .
V: TRBV2
J: TRBJ1-5
CDR3: CASSRRSGVRQPQHF
DNA: TGTGCCAGCAGTCGGAGGTCAGGGGTAAGACAGCCCCAGCATTTT

D: TRBD1
size: few
V: TRBV18
J: TRBJ1-2
CDR3: CASSQGTGQADYGYTF
DNA: TGTGCCAGCTCACAGGGGACAGGGCAAGCGGACTATGGCTACACCTTC

D: .
size: .
V: TRBV4-2
J: TRBJ1-2
CDR3: CASSQESFYGYTF
DNA: TGTGCCAGCAGCCAAGAAAGCTTCTATGGCTACACCTTC

D: .
size: .
V: TRBV19
J: TRBJ1-1
CDR3: CASSITSLPEAFF
DNA: TGTGCCAGTAGTATAACGAGTTTGCCAGAAGCTTTCTTT

D: .
size: .
V: TRBV30
J: TRBJ2-3
CDR3: CAWSGPGLLRGTDTQYF
DNA: TGTGCCTGGAGTGGACCGGGACTCCTCCGAGGCACAGATACGCAGTATTTT

D: .
size: .
V: TRBV5-5
J: TRBJ1-4
CDR3: CASSLAPGLTNEKLFF
DNA: TGTGCCAGCAGCTTGGCTCCGGGACTAACTAATGAAAAACTGTTTTTT

D: TRBD1
size: .
V: TRBV19
J: TRBJ1-1
CDR3: CASRSGQGGNTEAFF
DNA: TGTGCCAGTAGATCCGGACAGGGGGGTAACACTGAAGCTTTCTTT

D: .
size: .
V: TRBV30
J: TRBJ1-5
CDR3: CAWSEDSLNQPQHF
DNA: TGTGCCTGGAGTGAGGACAGCCTCAATCAGCCCCAGCATTTT

D: .
size: .
V: TRBV27
J: TRBJ2-2
CDR3: CASSFSYTGELFF
DNA: TGTGCCAGCAGTTTCTCTTACACCGGGGAGCTGTTTTTT

D: TRBD1
size: .
V: TRBV9
J: TRBJ1-4
CDR3: CASSAQGLSNEKLFF
DNA: TGTGCCAGCAGCGCACAGGGGTTATCTAATGAAAAACTGTTTTTT

D: TRBD1
size: .
V: TRBV13
J: TRBJ2-5
CDR3: CASSRLPGQGQETQYF
DNA: TGTGCCAGCAGCCGGCTCCCGGGACAGGGACAAGAGACCCAGTACTTC

D: .
size: .
V: TRBV25-1
J: TRBJ1-6
CDR3: CASSGQGSYNSPLHF
DNA: TGTGCCAGCAGCGGTCAGGGGTCCTATAATTCACCCCTCCACTTT

D: TRBD2
size: .
V: TRBV29-1
J: TRBJ2-1
CDR3: CSVEPPGLAGREQFF
DNA: TGCAGCGTTGAACCCCCGGGACTAGCGGGTCGTGAGCAGTTCTTC

D: TRBD2
size: .
V: TRBV29-1
J: TRBJ2-5
CDR3: CSVVSGSFQETQYF
DNA: TGCAGCGTGGTTAGCGGGTCATTCCAGGAGACCCAGTACTTC

D: .
size: .
V: TRBV6-7
J: TRBJ1-3
CDR3: CASSYYPGNTIYF
DNA: TGTGCCAGCAGTTATTATCCGGGAAACACCATATATTTT

D: .
size: .
V: TRBV19
J: TRBJ1-3
CDR3: CASSMGGSSGNTIYF
DNA: TGTGCCAGTAGTATGGGGGGGAGCTCTGGAAACACCATATATTTT

D: TRBD1
size: .
V: TRBV19
J: TRBJ1-5
CDR3: CASSISRDRGLGGNQPQHF
DNA: TGTGCCAGTAGTATCTCCCGGGACAGGGGCCTTGGGGGCAATCAGCCCCAGCATTTT

D: TRBD1
size: .
V: TRBV10-1
J: TRBJ1-6
CDR3: CASAGTGNSPLHF
DNA: TGCGCCAGCGCCGGGACAGGGAATTCACCCCTCCACTTT

D: TRBD2
size: few
V: TRBV5-6
J: TRBJ2-4
CDR3: CASSFMGGIGIQYF
DNA: TGTGCCAGCAGCTTCATGGGAGGGATAGGCATTCAGTACTTC

D: .
size: .
V: TRBV10-3
J: TRBJ1-4
CDR3: CAISDRVPDEKLFF
DNA: TGTGCCATCAGTGACAGGGTCCCGGATGAAAAACTGTTTTTT

D: .
size: .
V: TRBV11-3
J: TRBJ2-7
CDR3: CASSHYLGAEQYF
DNA: TGTGCCAGCAGCCACTACCTAGGCGCCGAGCAGTACTTC

D: .
size: .
V: TRBV2
J: TRBJ2-4
CDR3: CASKGREAKNIQYF
DNA: TGTGCCAGCAAGGGCAGGGAAGCCAAAAACATTCAGTACTTC

D: .
size: .
V: TRBV28
J: TRBJ2-4
CDR3: CASSLWEGAKNIQYF
DNA: TGTGCCAGCAGTTTATGGGAGGGTGCCAAAAACATTCAGTACTTC

D: TRBD1
size: .
V: TRBV29-1
J: TRBJ1-2
CDR3: CSVEVLGQGARGYTF
DNA: TGCAGCGTTGAAGTCTTAGGACAGGGGGCGCGAGGCTACACCTTC

D: .
size: .
V: TRBV20-1
J: TRBJ2-5
CDR3: CSASKGTTGYQETQYF
DNA: TGCAGTGCTAGTAAGGGGACAACAGGGTACCAAGAGACCCAGTACTTC

D: .
size: .
V: TRBV4-2
J: TRBJ1-5
CDR3: CASSQDRQGPNQPQHF
DNA: TGTGCCAGCAGCCAAGATCGTCAGGGGCCGAATCAGCCCCAGCATTTT

D: TRBD1
size: .
V: TRBV7-2
J: TRBJ2-6
CDR3: CASSLRDRLSSGANVLTF
DNA: TGTGCCAGCAGCCTTAGGGACAGACTAAGCTCTGGGGCCAACGTCCTGACTTTC